Shown below are 18 T cell receptor beta chains from a single sample sequenced in a study of T cell responses to AZD1222 COVID-19 vaccine. TCRdb keeps only in-frame clones here, not all; method: immunoSEQ multiplex PCR. Of 82,000 or so clones listed, 90% are singletons. The sequenced sample was peripheral blood, obtained on day 0 of AZD1222 vaccination. These receptors originate from an adult in good health.

This clone was counted a few times. V gene TRBV9 combines with J gene TRBJ1-1; D unresolved. Germline CDR1 and CDR2: SGDLS and YYNGEE. The CDR3 consists of 18 residues. Trimming left V 4 bases short and J 1 base short, with 23 bases between. CDR3: CASSRITGFELRNTEAFF. In nucleotides, the CDR3 is TGTGCCAGCAGCCGTATCACCGGGTTCGAGTTGCGGAACACTGAAGCTTTCTTT.

The DNA for the CDR3 is TGTGCCAGCAGACTAACAGGGTTGGGAAACACCATATATTTT. Its translation: CASRLTGLGNTIYF. The chain is built from TRBV6-5 and TRBJ1-3, with D possibly TRBD1 on 6 matching bases. CDR1 is MNHEY, CDR2 SVGAGI, per germline. The CDR3 is 14 amino acids. Trimming took 6 bases from V and 4 from J, leaving 13 bases between them.

This rearrangement joins TRBV3-1 (or the pseudogene TRBV3-2) to TRBJ1-6; D not resolved. This CDR3 spans 15 amino acids. Trimming left V 0 bases short and J 9 bases short, with 12 bases between. Per the germline V gene, CDR1 is LGHDT and CDR2 is YNNKEL (reference sequence). The DNA for the CDR3 is TGTGCCAGCAGCCAAGAACTGGCCATGGCTTCACCCCTCCACTTT. Its protein is CASSQELAMASPLHF.

The chain recombines TRBV29-1 with TRBJ2-1, with D perhaps TRBD1 (5 bases). CDR3 length: 13 amino acids. Germline V gene data show CDR1 as SQVTM and CDR2 as ANQGSEA. Deletions cut 2 bases from V and 9 bases from J, with 14 bases between. The CDR3: CSVEKGSGIEQFF. Here the CDR3 DNA reads TGCAGCGTTGAAAAGGGTTCAGGGATTGAGCAGTTCTTC.

V and J are TRBV9 and TRBJ1-1; no definite D call. Germline V gene data show CDR1 as SGDLS and CDR2 as YYNGEE. CDR3 length equals 14 residues. The V and J ends lost 0 bases and 0 bases respectively, with 6 bases between them. CDR3 amino acids: CASSVERVNTEAFF. Here the CDR3 DNA reads TGTGCCAGCAGCGTAGAACGGGTGAACACTGAAGCTTTCTTT.

This clone was seen only once. The V and J genes are TRBV6-5 and TRBJ2-1; D is undetermined. CDR1 is MNHEY, CDR2 SVGAGI, per germline. This CDR3 spans 13 amino acids. With 2 bases removed from V and 4 bases from J, the gap between germline ends came to 6 bases. CDR3 residues: CASSYAAYNEQFF. The CDR3 DNA reads as TGTGCCAGCAGTTACGCAGCATACAATGAGCAGTTCTTC.

This chain links TRBV6-2 or TRBV6-3 with TRBJ2-2; D may be TRBD2 (5 bases). The CDR3 is 13 amino acids. Germline CDR1 is MNHEY and CDR2 is SVGEGT. V was pared by 4 bases and J by 8 bases, with 11 bases between. The CDR3 reads CASSSTSGGELFF. The CDR3 coding sequence is TGTGCCAGCAGTTCCACCAGCGGTGGGGAGCTGTTTTTT.

The chain couples TRBV4-3 to TRBJ2-1; unclear D gene. V lost 1 base and J 0 bases, leaving 10 bases between the germline ends. The germline V gene has CDR1 LGHNA and CDR2 YSLEER. The CDR3 has 16 residues. CDR3 sequence (DNA): TGCGCCAGCAGCCAAGTCCACAGCTACTCCTACAATGAGCAGTTCTTC. Encoded protein: CASSQVHSYSYNEQFF.

The chain is built from TRBV4-3 and TRBJ1-2; D gene unclear. Germline lookup yields CDR1 LGHNA and CDR2 YSLEER. This CDR3 is 16 amino acids long. V was shortened by 0 bases and J by 5 bases, with 16 bases between the two germline ends. CDR3 DNA sequence: TGCGCCAGCAGCCAAGAAATTAACAGTCGGACTTATGGCTACACCTTC. Translating it yields CASSQEINSRTYGYTF.

This chain uses TRBV6-5 with TRBJ2-5, with 13 bases lining up with TRBD2. Germline assignment: CDR1 MNHEY and CDR2 SVGAGI. The CDR3 runs 14 residues. Losses at the gene ends were 6 bases for V and 5 bases for J; bases not matched to a gene: 3. CDR3 amino acids: CASRLAGGEETQYF. CDR3 in DNA: TGTGCCAGCAGACTAGCGGGGGGGGAGGAGACCCAGTACTTC.

V and J are TRBV5-6 and TRBJ2-5, with TRBD1 matching 10 bases. Germline assignment: CDR1 SGHDT and CDR2 YYEEEE. The CDR3 is 15 amino acids. J lost 4 bases, V lost 4 bases, and 7 bases had no gene match. The CDR3 sequence is CASSPRTGGRETQYF. The DNA of the CDR3 is TGTGCCAGCAGCCCTAGGACAGGGGGAAGAGAGACCCAGTACTTC.

Worth noting for this clone: One end of the junction varies from germline; a read error may be responsible. This rearrangement joins TRBV6-5 to TRBJ1-4; the D is unclear. CDR1 is MNHEY and CDR2 is SVGAGI in the germline V gene. The CDR3 length is 16 residues. The CDR3 protein is CASRYLGEISNEKLFF. In nucleotides, the CDR3 is TGTGCCAGCAGGTACTTGGGAGAAATTTCAAATGAAAAACTGTTTTTT.

CDR3 in amino acids: CASSIDSAGRGNQPQHF. The CDR3 region has the DNA TGTGCCAGTAGTATAGATTCGGCGGGACGGGGCAATCAGCCCCAGCATTTT. The J gene is TRBJ1-5, the V gene TRBV19; tentatively, D is TRBD1 (5 bases). V was clipped by 0 bases and J by 2 bases, with 14 bases between them. This CDR3 contains 17 residues. In germline, CDR1 is LNHDA, CDR2 SQIVND (reference sequence).

V is TRBV19 and J is TRBJ1-3, with D unresolved. Germline V gene data show CDR1 as LNHDA and CDR2 as SQIVND (reference sequence). Trimming took 8 bases from V and 0 from J, leaving 17 bases between them. The CDR3 totals 16 residues. CDR3: CASGVRATGSGNTIYF. In nucleotides, the CDR3 is TGTGCCAGTGGAGTAAGGGCGACGGGCTCTGGAAACACCATATATTTT.

The genes are TRBV5-6 and TRBJ1-6; 7 bases map to TRBD1. Per the germline V gene, CDR1 is SGHDT and CDR2 is YYEEEE. J was trimmed by 8 bases and V by 3 bases; bases with no gene match: 5. The CDR3 totals 14 residues. The CDR3, as DNA: TGTGCCAGCAGCTGGCGCAGGGGGGATTCACCCCTCCACTTT. It codes for CASSWRRGDSPLHF.

The table lists this clone with a few counts. This chain connects TRBV9 to TRBJ1-4, with D possibly matching TRBD1 (5 bases). Germline values: CDR1 SGDLS, CDR2 YYNGEE. The V end was cut by 4 bases, the J end by 0 bases, with 13 bases between. This CDR3 region has 16 residues. In DNA, the CDR3 is TGTGCCAGCAGCTGGGGGGGTACCGCAACTAATGAAAAACTGTTTTTT. As protein: CASSWGGTATNEKLFF. The full variable domain, completed using reference TRBV9 and TRBJ1-4, is DSGVTQTPKHLITATGQRVTLRCSPRSGDLSVYWYQQSLDQGLQFLIQYYNGEERAKGNILERFSAQQFPDLHSELNLSSLELGDSALYFCASSWGGTATNEKLFFGSGTQLSVL.

The chain is built from TRBV20-1 and TRBJ1-1; D is possibly TRBD1 (6 bases). The CDR3 length is 15 residues. Germline V gene lookup returns CDR1 DFQATT and CDR2 SNEGSKA (reference sequence). V lost 3 bases to trimming and J lost 0 bases, with 14 bases between them. CDR3 loop: CSASPGGRLNTEAFF. DNA of the CDR3: TGCAGTGCTAGTCCCGGGGGGCGCCTGAACACTGAAGCTTTCTTT.

This clone has a single count. In nucleotides, the CDR3 is TGTGCCAGTAGTATTCAGGTTGGCTACACCTTC. Protein sequence: CASSIQVGYTF. The chain joins TRBV19 to TRBJ1-2, with D hard to call. Per germline, CDR1 LNHDA and CDR2 SQIVND (reference sequence). The CDR3 is 11 amino acids. V was pared by 3 bases and J by 7 bases, with 6 bases between.